Following are 5 T cell receptor beta chains from one sample sequenced in a study of cytomegalovirus exposure and HLA in healthy donors. Vbeta (60) and Jbeta (13) primers were used in the PCR. Clones were read by immunoSEQ multiplex PCR, and TCRdb kept only the in-frame ones, dropping some. The sample lists 30,000 to 40,000 clones, 80% to 90% occurring once. The sequencing input was PBMCs. These receptors came from a woman in her thirties or forties in good health and CMV-seropositive.

V and J are TRBV6-6 and TRBJ1-2, with D uncertain. Trimming took 4 bases from V and 7 from J, leaving 13 bases between them. From germline, CDR1 is MNHNY and CDR2 SVGAGI (reference sequence). This CDR3 is built from 13 residues. The CDR3 sequence is CASSFDMVGGYTF. The CDR3 DNA reads TGTGCCAGCAGTTTTGACATGGTCGGTGGCTACACCTTC.

The rearrangement links TRBV19 to TRBJ2-5; TRBD1 matches at 9 bases. In germline, CDR1 is LNHDA, CDR2 SQIVND (reference sequence). After removal of 3 bases from V and 0 bases from J, the junction contained 8 bases not matched to a gene. The CDR3 loop spans 17 amino acids. The CDR3 loop is CASSMNPGQGYQETQYF. As DNA, the CDR3 is TGTGCCAGTAGTATGAACCCGGGACAGGGATACCAAGAGACCCAGTACTTC.

The rearrangement joins TRBV25-1 to TRBJ2-1; weak D call: TRBD2 (6 bases). There are 13 residues in the CDR3. Trimming stripped 8 bases from V and 8 bases from J, with 16 bases between. The germline V gene encodes CDR1 MGHDK and CDR2 SYGVNS. This chain's CDR3 is CASGRWTTDEQFF. CDR3 coding DNA: TGTGCCAGCGGACGTTGGACTACCGATGAGCAGTTCTTC.

The chain employs TRBV6-5 and TRBJ2-7, with 10 bases lining up with TRBD1. Germline-derived CDR1 and CDR2 are MNHEY and SVGAGI. This CDR3 has 12 residues. J was trimmed by 3 bases and V by 8 bases; bases with no gene match: 1. The CDR3 sequence: CASGTGVYEQYF. The CDR3 coding sequence is TGTGCCAGCGGGACAGGGGTCTACGAGCAGTACTTC.

This clone was seen only once. The V gene is TRBV4-2, the J gene TRBJ1-3, with TRBD1 matching over 8 bases. The CDR3 length is 16 residues. V gave up 4 bases and J gave up 3 bases; unmatched junction bases: 8. The germline V gene encodes CDR1 LGHNA and CDR2 YNFKEQ. This CDR3 is CASSPPSGTGGNTIYF. CDR3 nucleotides: TGTGCCAGCAGCCCGCCATCCGGGACAGGTGGAAACACCATATATTTT.